These T cell receptor beta chains were read from a single sample in a study of Ad26.COV2.S vaccination and SARS-CoV-2 variants. Using immunoSEQ multiplex PCR, the repertoire was profiled, and TCRdb retains in-frame clones only, with some absent. The sample records 380,000 or so clones, 83% being singletons. Material: peripheral blood, obtained in a trial of Ad26.COV2.S vaccine versus placebo. Receptors originate from a person aged 18 to 59 who received the Ad26.COV2.S COVID-19 vaccine or a placebo. The CDR3 runs from the conserved cysteine through the conserved F or W. Each record gives: J gene, clone size, D gene, V gene, CDR3 protein, CDR3 DNA. D genes are given only for firm matches. Some rows have no size entry. The others give once, few or many, or a class for an expanded clone.

j_gene: TRBJ2-1
abundance: .
d_gene: .
v_gene: TRBV9
CDR3aa: CASSSGGSSYNEQFF
CDR3nt: TGTGCCAGCAGCTCAGGGGGGAGCTCCTACAATGAGCAGTTCTTC

j_gene: TRBJ2-5
abundance: .
d_gene: .
v_gene: TRBV11-1
CDR3aa: CASSLTFKQTQYF
CDR3nt: TGTGCCAGCAGCTTAACTTTCAAGCAGACCCAGTACTTC

j_gene: TRBJ1-2
abundance: .
d_gene: .
v_gene: TRBV6-5
CDR3aa: CASSYVGHYGYTF
CDR3nt: TGTGCCAGCAGTTATGTGGGCCACTATGGCTACACCTTC

j_gene: TRBJ2-1
abundance: .
d_gene: .
v_gene: TRBV19
CDR3aa: CASSIVGAGREQFF
CDR3nt: TGTGCCAGTAGTATAGTCGGGGCAGGAAGGGAGCAGTTCTTC

j_gene: TRBJ2-7
abundance: .
d_gene: .
v_gene: TRBV4-1
CDR3aa: CASSQVSEGYEQYF
CDR3nt: TGCGCCAGCAGCCAAGTGTCAGAGGGTTACGAGCAGTACTTC

j_gene: TRBJ2-7
abundance: .
d_gene: .
v_gene: TRBV19
CDR3aa: CASSSGGWGYEQYF
CDR3nt: TGTGCCAGTAGTTCCGGCGGGTGGGGCTACGAGCAGTACTTC

j_gene: TRBJ1-1
abundance: .
d_gene: .
v_gene: TRBV27
CDR3aa: CASSLRGASTEAFF
CDR3nt: TGTGCCAGCAGTTTAAGGGGGGCAAGCACTGAAGCTTTCTTT

j_gene: TRBJ1-1
abundance: .
d_gene: TRBD1
v_gene: TRBV5-1
CDR3aa: CASSLQGADTEAFF
CDR3nt: TGCGCCAGCAGCTTACAGGGGGCGGACACTGAAGCTTTCTTT

j_gene: TRBJ1-1
abundance: .
d_gene: TRBD1
v_gene: TRBV7-2
CDR3aa: CASRDRGFGTEAFF
CDR3nt: TGTGCCAGTCGGGACAGGGGCTTCGGCACTGAAGCTTTCTTT

j_gene: TRBJ2-7
abundance: .
d_gene: TRBD1
v_gene: TRBV5-5
CDR3aa: CASSTPDRGLDEQYF
CDR3nt: TGTGCCAGCAGCACACCAGACAGGGGGCTGGACGAGCAGTACTTC

j_gene: TRBJ2-7
abundance: .
d_gene: .
v_gene: TRBV19
CDR3aa: CASSMGRATYEQYF
CDR3nt: TGTGCCAGTAGTATGGGGAGAGCCACCTACGAGCAGTACTTC

j_gene: TRBJ1-3
abundance: .
d_gene: .
v_gene: TRBV7-9
CDR3aa: CASSPRPTQPGGNTIYF
CDR3nt: TGTGCCAGCAGCCCCCGACCGACCCAGCCAGGAGGAAACACCATATATTTT

j_gene: TRBJ1-1
abundance: few
d_gene: .
v_gene: TRBV5-4
CDR3aa: CASSSPARALNTEAFF
CDR3nt: TGTGCCAGCAGCTCCCCAGCTCGGGCATTGAACACTGAAGCTTTCTTT

j_gene: TRBJ2-2
abundance: .
d_gene: .
v_gene: TRBV5-1
CDR3aa: CASSLGDVGGELFF
CDR3nt: TGCGCCAGCAGCTTGGGGGACGTCGGAGGGGAGCTGTTTTTT

j_gene: TRBJ1-2
abundance: .
d_gene: TRBD1
v_gene: TRBV7-9
CDR3aa: CASSIDRGGGYTF
CDR3nt: TGTGCCAGCAGCATTGACAGGGGGGGTGGCTACACCTTC

j_gene: TRBJ1-4
abundance: .
d_gene: .
v_gene: TRBV15
CDR3aa: CATSRDRHTYNEKLFF
CDR3nt: TGTGCCACCAGCAGAGATCGTCACACCTATAATGAAAAACTGTTTTTT

j_gene: TRBJ1-3
abundance: .
d_gene: .
v_gene: TRBV6-5
CDR3aa: CASSHGSSGNTIYF
CDR3nt: TGTGCCAGCAGTCACGGAAGCTCTGGAAACACCATATATTTT

j_gene: TRBJ1-1
abundance: once
d_gene: TRBD1
v_gene: TRBV5-1
CDR3aa: CASSSSRTGLNTEAFF
CDR3nt: TGCGCCAGCAGCTCTTCTCGGACAGGGCTAAACACTGAAGCTTTCTTT

j_gene: TRBJ1-1
abundance: .
d_gene: .
v_gene: TRBV5-5
CDR3aa: CASRPGNTEAFF
CDR3nt: TGTGCCAGCAGGCCCGGGAACACTGAAGCTTTCTTT

j_gene: TRBJ1-4
abundance: .
d_gene: .
v_gene: TRBV4-3
CDR3aa: CASSQDQLPNEKLFF
CDR3nt: TGCGCCAGCAGCCAAGATCAACTTCCTAATGAAAAACTGTTTTTT

j_gene: TRBJ1-1
abundance: .
d_gene: .
v_gene: TRBV5-1
CDR3aa: CASSLGPRGTEAFF
CDR3nt: TGCGCCAGCAGCTTAGGACCCAGGGGCACTGAAGCTTTCTTT

j_gene: TRBJ2-1
abundance: .
d_gene: TRBD2
v_gene: TRBV7-9
CDR3aa: CASSSPSAGGPRQFF
CDR3nt: TGTGCCAGCAGCTCCCCCAGTGCGGGGGGGCCGCGGCAGTTCTTC

j_gene: TRBJ2-7
abundance: .
d_gene: TRBD2
v_gene: TRBV7-6
CDR3aa: CASSPQPARLAGSEQYF
CDR3nt: TGTGCCAGCAGCCCTCAGCCTGCTCGACTAGCGGGGTCGGAGCAGTACTTC

j_gene: TRBJ2-3
abundance: .
d_gene: TRBD2
v_gene: TRBV5-6
CDR3aa: CASSLGRLAGDQADTQYF
CDR3nt: TGTGCCAGCAGCTTGGGACGACTAGCGGGAGATCAAGCAGATACGCAGTATTTT

j_gene: TRBJ1-5
abundance: .
d_gene: TRBD1
v_gene: TRBV4-1
CDR3aa: CASSQNDREGPQHF
CDR3nt: TGCGCCAGCAGCCAAAACGACAGGGAGGGGCCCCAGCATTTT

j_gene: TRBJ2-1
abundance: .
d_gene: TRBD2
v_gene: TRBV9
CDR3aa: CASSVRSGGAGNEQFF
CDR3nt: TGTGCCAGCAGCGTACGTAGCGGGGGGGCCGGCAATGAGCAGTTCTTC

j_gene: TRBJ2-1
abundance: .
d_gene: .
v_gene: TRBV29-1
CDR3aa: CSVEDLPEAAYNEQFF
CDR3nt: TGCAGCGTTGAAGATCTTCCGGAGGCCGCCTACAATGAGCAGTTCTTC

j_gene: TRBJ1-5
abundance: .
d_gene: .
v_gene: TRBV12-3/TRBV12-4
CDR3aa: CASTAYSNQPQHF
CDR3nt: TGTGCCAGCACCGCGTATAGCAATCAGCCCCAGCATTTT

j_gene: TRBJ2-1
abundance: many
d_gene: TRBD1
v_gene: TRBV7-7
CDR3aa: CASSPTGQGGYNEQFF
CDR3nt: TGTGCCAGCAGCCCTACCGGACAGGGAGGCTACAATGAGCAGTTCTTC

j_gene: TRBJ1-1
abundance: .
d_gene: .
v_gene: TRBV19
CDR3aa: CASSIDRLNTEAFF
CDR3nt: TGTGCCAGTAGTATAGACAGATTGAACACTGAAGCTTTCTTT

j_gene: TRBJ2-1
abundance: .
d_gene: .
v_gene: TRBV3-1/TRBV3-2
CDR3aa: CASSQDKSSYNEQFF
CDR3nt: TGTGCCAGCAGCCAAGACAAGAGCTCCTACAATGAGCAGTTCTTC

j_gene: TRBJ2-1
abundance: .
d_gene: TRBD2
v_gene: TRBV24-1
CDR3aa: CATSDTTSGQYNEQFF
CDR3nt: TGTGCCACCAGTGATACGACTAGCGGGCAATACAATGAGCAGTTCTTC

j_gene: TRBJ2-1
abundance: .
d_gene: .
v_gene: TRBV5-4
CDR3aa: CASSLRGSSYNEQFF
CDR3nt: TGTGCCAGCTCTCTTAGGGGCAGCTCCTACAATGAGCAGTTCTTC

j_gene: TRBJ2-5
abundance: .
d_gene: .
v_gene: TRBV7-2
CDR3aa: CASSLAGVETQYF
CDR3nt: TGTGCCAGCAGCCTAGCCGGGGTAGAGACCCAGTACTTC

j_gene: TRBJ2-3
abundance: .
d_gene: .
v_gene: TRBV6-5
CDR3aa: CASSYLGPTDTQYF
CDR3nt: TGTGCCAGCAGTTACTTGGGGCCCACAGATACGCAGTATTTT

j_gene: TRBJ2-1
abundance: .
d_gene: TRBD2
v_gene: TRBV11-2
CDR3aa: CASSPAGGPNEQFF
CDR3nt: TGTGCCAGCAGCCCAGCGGGGGGGCCCAATGAGCAGTTCTTC

j_gene: TRBJ2-1
abundance: .
d_gene: TRBD2
v_gene: TRBV9
CDR3aa: CASSVGGTSAYNEQFF
CDR3nt: TGTGCCAGCAGCGTGGGAGGGACTAGCGCATACAATGAGCAGTTCTTC

j_gene: TRBJ2-5
abundance: .
d_gene: .
v_gene: TRBV5-1
CDR3aa: CASSLGLGLGVETQYF
CDR3nt: TGCGCCAGCAGCTTGGGGTTGGGCCTCGGGGTAGAGACCCAGTACTTC

j_gene: TRBJ1-6
abundance: few
d_gene: .
v_gene: TRBV11-2
CDR3aa: CASSKTPTLHF
CDR3nt: TGTGCCAGCAGCAAAACCCCTACCCTCCACTTT

j_gene: TRBJ1-6
abundance: .
d_gene: .
v_gene: TRBV9
CDR3aa: CASSPDFSPLHF
CDR3nt: TGTGCCAGCAGTCCCGACTTTTCACCCCTCCACTTT

j_gene: TRBJ2-1
abundance: .
d_gene: .
v_gene: TRBV24-1
CDR3aa: CATSDWDRYNEQFF
CDR3nt: TGTGCCACCAGTGATTGGGACCGTTACAATGAGCAGTTCTTC

j_gene: TRBJ2-7
abundance: .
d_gene: TRBD1
v_gene: TRBV3-1/TRBV3-2
CDR3aa: CASSQNPDRRFYEQYF
CDR3nt: TGTGCCAGCAGCCAAAATCCGGACAGGAGGTTCTACGAGCAGTACTTC

j_gene: TRBJ1-2
abundance: .
d_gene: .
v_gene: TRBV5-1
CDR3aa: CASSLAQGGYGYTF
CDR3nt: TGCGCCAGCAGCTTGGCACAGGGTGGTTATGGCTACACCTTC

j_gene: TRBJ2-1
abundance: .
d_gene: .
v_gene: TRBV10-3
CDR3aa: CAISEGAGGKEEQFF
CDR3nt: TGTGCCATCAGTGAGGGGGCAGGGGGGAAGGAAGAGCAGTTCTTC